This is a list of T cell receptor beta chains from one sample in a study of T cell repertoires in cytomegalovirus infection. These receptors are not linked to any known antigen. In TCRdb, the reads were re-called with MiXCR into one record per CDR3 protein. The data show some 900,000 distinct CDR3 sequences, with approximately 29% seen just once and roughly an eighth held by the top ten. The material sequenced was cultured CD8+ T cells from PBMCs, taken from culture after CMV antigen stimulation. The source is a human donor in good health (CMV status not recorded). Some clones in this sample may be carry-over from other donors' samples. Both conserved end residues are part of each CDR3. D genes are given only for firm matches. Size tells how often a clone was seen (once, few, many) or the class of an expanded clone, and some rows leave it out.

v_call: TRBV25-1; j_call: TRBJ2-5; d_call: TRBD2; clone_size: once; cdr3_nt: TGTGCCAGCAGTGATCTTGGACTAGGCCAGTACTTC; cdr3_aa: CASSDLGLGQYF
v_call: TRBV7-8; j_call: TRBJ1-2; d_call: .; clone_size: few; cdr3_nt: TGTGCCAGCACTCCCTATGGTCAGGGACGTTGGGGCTACACCTTC; cdr3_aa: CASTPYGQGRWGYTF
v_call: TRBV4-1; j_call: TRBJ1-2; d_call: TRBD1; clone_size: few; cdr3_nt: TGCGCCAGCAGCCACGGACAGGGGGCTGACTATGGCTACACCTTC; cdr3_aa: CASSHGQGADYGYTF
v_call: TRBV7-9; j_call: TRBJ1-2; d_call: .; clone_size: .; cdr3_nt: TGTGCCAGCAGCTTAGCGGACAATTCCTATGGCTACACCTTC; cdr3_aa: CASSLADNSYGYTF
v_call: TRBV6-1; j_call: TRBJ2-7; d_call: .; clone_size: .; cdr3_nt: TGTGCCAGCACCGGGGTCTCCTACGAGCAGTACTTC; cdr3_aa: CASTGVSYEQYF
v_call: TRBV7-9; j_call: TRBJ1-1; d_call: .; clone_size: few; cdr3_nt: TGTGCCAGCAGCTTATCGCCCAGGGTGAACACTGAAGCTTTCTTT; cdr3_aa: CASSLSPRVNTEAFF
v_call: TRBV20-1; j_call: TRBJ1-1; d_call: .; clone_size: once; cdr3_nt: TGCAGTGCTGGCCCAGGTGAAGCTTTCTTT; cdr3_aa: CSAGPGEAFF
v_call: TRBV4-3; j_call: TRBJ1-1; d_call: .; clone_size: few; cdr3_nt: TGCGCCAGCAGCCAAGATGGGGGGTCCACTGAAGCTTTCTTT; cdr3_aa: CASSQDGGSTEAFF
v_call: TRBV7-9; j_call: TRBJ2-2; d_call: TRBD2; clone_size: few; cdr3_nt: TGTGCCAGCAGCCCCCCAGGCGGGGGTCCGACCGGGGAGCTGTTTTTT; cdr3_aa: CASSPPGGGPTGELFF
v_call: TRBV5-1; j_call: TRBJ1-1; d_call: .; clone_size: .; cdr3_nt: TGCGCCAGCCAATCACAGGGTATCACTGAAGCTTTCTTT; cdr3_aa: CASQSQGITEAFF
v_call: TRBV7-2; j_call: TRBJ1-1; d_call: .; clone_size: many; cdr3_nt: TGTGCCAGCAGCCCCCGGATAGGGGGTAGATCTGAAGCTTTCTTT; cdr3_aa: CASSPRIGGRSEAFF
v_call: TRBV7-2; j_call: TRBJ1-1; d_call: .; clone_size: .; cdr3_nt: TGTACCAGCAGCTTGACAGGAACTACGGGGAACACTGAAGCTTTCTTT; cdr3_aa: CTSSLTGTTGNTEAFF
v_call: TRBV12-3/TRBV12-4; j_call: TRBJ1-1; d_call: .; clone_size: few; cdr3_nt: TGTGCCAGCAGTTTAGGAGGGTTAGGGAGGGTAATCACTGAAGCTTTCTTT; cdr3_aa: CASSLGGLGRVITEAFF
v_call: TRBV7-2; j_call: TRBJ2-5; d_call: .; clone_size: .; cdr3_nt: TGTGCCAGCAGCCCCGGGACTTCGTACCAAGAGACCCAGTACTTC; cdr3_aa: CASSPGTSYQETQYF
v_call: TRBV27; j_call: TRBJ2-3; d_call: .; clone_size: few; cdr3_nt: TGTGCCAGTAGCTTGGGGTCCGGGGTCAGCACAGATACGCAGTATTTT; cdr3_aa: CASSLGSGVSTDTQYF
v_call: TRBV20-1; j_call: TRBJ1-5; d_call: TRBD1; clone_size: few; cdr3_nt: TGCAGTGCTCCGGGACAGGGGGCGCGGGGCAATCAGCCCCAGCATTTT; cdr3_aa: CSAPGQGARGNQPQHF
v_call: TRBV4-2; j_call: TRBJ2-3; d_call: TRBD2; clone_size: .; cdr3_nt: TGTGCCAGCAGCCAAGCCCCAACCGGACTAGCGGGGGCCTTCAGCACAGATACGCAGTATTTT; cdr3_aa: CASSQAPTGLAGAFSTDTQYF
v_call: TRBV12-3/TRBV12-4; j_call: TRBJ1-2; d_call: TRBD1; clone_size: .; cdr3_nt: TGTGCCAGCAGTTTAGAGGATCGGACAGGGTGGAGTGGCTACACCTTC; cdr3_aa: CASSLEDRTGWSGYTF
v_call: TRBV6-2/TRBV6-3; j_call: TRBJ2-1; d_call: TRBD1; clone_size: .; cdr3_nt: TGTGCCAGCAAATATACGGGACAGGGGGCCGATGAGCAGTTCTTC; cdr3_aa: CASKYTGQGADEQFF
v_call: TRBV5-1; j_call: TRBJ2-2; d_call: .; clone_size: .; cdr3_nt: TGCGCCAGCAGCTCCGGGACACCAACCGGGGAGCTGTTTTTT; cdr3_aa: CASSSGTPTGELFF
v_call: TRBV6-1; j_call: TRBJ1-1; d_call: .; clone_size: .; cdr3_nt: TGTGCCAGCGGAGTGGGGCAGAACACTGAAGCTTTCTTT; cdr3_aa: CASGVGQNTEAFF
v_call: TRBV6-5; j_call: TRBJ2-1; d_call: TRBD2; clone_size: .; cdr3_nt: TGTGCCAGCAGTTACTCTAGCGGGGGGGCCATGGAGCAGTTCTTC; cdr3_aa: CASSYSSGGAMEQFF
v_call: TRBV7-6; j_call: TRBJ1-2; d_call: .; clone_size: .; cdr3_nt: TGTGCCAGCAGCTTAGCCCTGGACAAGCAGGGCGGCTACACCTTC; cdr3_aa: CASSLALDKQGGYTF
v_call: TRBV12-5; j_call: TRBJ2-2; d_call: .; clone_size: .; cdr3_nt: TGTGCTAGTGGTCCTAACACCGGGGAGCTGTTTTTT; cdr3_aa: CASGPNTGELFF
v_call: TRBV5-8; j_call: TRBJ1-1; d_call: .; clone_size: few; cdr3_nt: TGTGCCAGCAGCAGTTGGTGGGGAAGAACTGAAGCTTTCTTT; cdr3_aa: CASSSWWGRTEAFF
v_call: TRBV12-3/TRBV12-4; j_call: TRBJ1-5; d_call: TRBD1; clone_size: .; cdr3_nt: TGTGTCAGCAGCTCCGGGACAGGGAATAATCAGCCCCAGCATTTT; cdr3_aa: CVSSSGTGNNQPQHF
v_call: TRBV28; j_call: TRBJ2-2; d_call: .; clone_size: .; cdr3_nt: TGTGCCAGCAGTTTATGGGATCCCGGGGAGCTGTTTTTT; cdr3_aa: CASSLWDPGELFF
v_call: TRBV6-1; j_call: TRBJ2-2; d_call: TRBD1; clone_size: .; cdr3_nt: TGTGCCAGCAGATCGCGGGACAGGGTCCCCGGGGAGCTGTTTTTT; cdr3_aa: CASRSRDRVPGELFF
v_call: TRBV7-2; j_call: TRBJ2-1; d_call: .; clone_size: many; cdr3_nt: TGTGCCAGCAGCCCCCTCGAGGGAGCCTACAATGAGCAGTTCTTC; cdr3_aa: CASSPLEGAYNEQFF
v_call: TRBV20-1; j_call: TRBJ1-2; d_call: TRBD1; clone_size: .; cdr3_nt: TGCAGTGCTGTGGGGACAGGGACTAACTATGGCTACACCTTC; cdr3_aa: CSAVGTGTNYGYTF
v_call: TRBV7-6; j_call: TRBJ2-5; d_call: TRBD1; clone_size: .; cdr3_nt: TGTGCCAGCAGCATAAGACAGGGGGGAGAGACCCAGTACTTC; cdr3_aa: CASSIRQGGETQYF
v_call: TRBV19; j_call: TRBJ1-5; d_call: TRBD1; clone_size: .; cdr3_nt: TGTGCCAGTAGTATAGGTCGGGACAGGAATCAGCCCCAGCATTTT; cdr3_aa: CASSIGRDRNQPQHF
v_call: TRBV19; j_call: TRBJ2-1; d_call: TRBD1; clone_size: few; cdr3_nt: TGTGCCAGTAGTACCGACAAAAGACAGGGATATGAACCCGACTACAATGAGCAGTTCTTC; cdr3_aa: CASSTDKRQGYEPDYNEQFF
v_call: TRBV6-1; j_call: TRBJ2-4; d_call: .; clone_size: .; cdr3_nt: TGTGCTAGCAGTGAATGGCTAATAGAAAACATTCAGTACTTC; cdr3_aa: CASSEWLIENIQYF
v_call: TRBV14; j_call: TRBJ2-2; d_call: .; clone_size: few; cdr3_nt: TGTGCCAGCAGCGTACTGATGGGGAACACCGGGGAGCTGTTTTTT; cdr3_aa: CASSVLMGNTGELFF
v_call: TRBV5-5; j_call: TRBJ1-5; d_call: .; clone_size: few; cdr3_nt: TGTGCCAGCAGCTGGGGGGATAGCAATCAGCCCCAGCATTTT; cdr3_aa: CASSWGDSNQPQHF
v_call: TRBV2; j_call: TRBJ2-1; d_call: .; clone_size: many; cdr3_nt: TGTGCCAGCAGCGACAGCTACAATGAGCAGTTCTTC; cdr3_aa: CASSDSYNEQFF
v_call: TRBV12-3/TRBV12-4; j_call: TRBJ2-5; d_call: .; clone_size: few; cdr3_nt: TGTGCCAGCAGCCGACTAGTCGGGGAGACCCAGTACTTC; cdr3_aa: CASSRLVGETQYF
v_call: TRBV4-1; j_call: TRBJ2-7; d_call: TRBD1; clone_size: .; cdr3_nt: TGCGCCAGCAGCCCGGGACAGGGGGGTAGCGAGCAGTACTTC; cdr3_aa: CASSPGQGGSEQYF